This T cell receptor (beta chain) stems from a study of CD8 T cells in Susac syndrome. V lost 4 bases to trimming and J lost 3 bases, with 10 bases between them. The CDR3 is 13 amino acids. In germline, CDR1 is LNHDA, CDR2 SQIVND (reference sequence). Random-hexamer reverse transcription was applied to about 0.45 to 1 ug RNA. TCRdb re-called the immunoSEQ multiplex PCR reads through MiXCR, storing one row per CDR3 protein. The sample has around 170,000 distinct CDR3 sequences, about 90% seen once. J is TRBJ2-7 and V is TRBV19, with D possibly matching TRBD1 (6 bases). The TCR was taken from a human donor in good health. Sequencing was carried out using CD4+ T cells from PBMCs. This CDR3 reads CASSNGQNYEQYF. CDR3 DNA sequence: TGTGCCAGTAGTAATGGACAGAACTACGAGCAGTACTTC.